A selection of T cell receptor beta chains follows, all from one sample in a study of T cells in Graves' hyperthyroidism and ophthalmopathy. MiXCR was run by TCRdb on the multiplex PCR reads, yielding one entry per CDR3 protein. The sample shows 640,000 or so distinct CDR3 sequences, roughly 14% of them seen only once. The sequenced sample consisted of blood. Receptor source: a woman in her forties with Graves' ophthalmopathy. Each CDR3 is given with its conserved first and last residue. The order of the fields is V gene, clone size, D gene, J gene, CDR3 protein, CDR3 DNA. The D gene is left open where the match is weak. Part of the rows lack a size; the others show once, few, many or a class for expanded clones.

>TRBV6-2/TRBV6-3|many|NA|TRBJ2-7
CASKAPGRGYEQYF
TGTGCCAGCAAAGCCCCGGGCAGGGGCTACGAGCAGTACTTC
>TRBV7-9|few|NA|TRBJ1-1
CASTMGTEAFF
TGTGCCAGTACGATGGGGACTGAAGCTTTCTTT
>TRBV5-1|NA|TRBD1|TRBJ2-7
CASSWGPGQGNLEQYF
TGCGCCAGCAGCTGGGGGCCGGGACAGGGGAATCTGGAGCAGTACTTC
>TRBV28|NA|NA|TRBJ2-2
CASSLGWRTGELFF
TGTGCCAGCAGTTTAGGGTGGAGGACCGGGGAGCTGTTTTTT
>TRBV7-6|few|NA|TRBJ2-5
CASSLEPRSETQYF
TGTGCCAGCAGCTTAGAGCCGAGAAGTGAGACCCAGTACTTC
>TRBV7-2|NA|TRBD2|TRBJ2-7
CASSLALAGVLEQYF
TGTGCCAGCAGCTTAGCCCTAGCGGGTGTTCTTGAGCAGTACTTC
>TRBV3-1|few|NA|TRBJ2-2
CASSQVRDTGELFF
TGTGCCAGCAGCCAAGTCAGGGACACCGGGGAGCTGTTTTTT
>TRBV9|many|NA|TRBJ2-2
CASSVGGGLNTGELFF
TGTGCCAGCAGCGTTGGTGGGGGGCTGAACACCGGGGAGCTGTTTTTT
>TRBV12-5|many|NA|TRBJ2-6
CASGLVRDLPGANVLTF
TGTGCTAGTGGTTTGGTAAGGGACCTTCCTGGGGCCAACGTCCTGACTTTC
>TRBV29-1|many|NA|TRBJ2-7
CSVNIPADYEQYF
TGCAGCGTCAATATTCCAGCAGACTACGAGCAGTACTTC
>TRBV6-1|many|TRBD1|TRBJ1-1
CASSVGQVNTEAFF
TGTGCCAGCAGTGTTGGACAGGTGAACACTGAAGCTTTCTTT
>TRBV28|few|TRBD1|TRBJ2-7
CASLLSGGYEQYF
TGTGCCAGCCTTTTGTCAGGGGGTTACGAGCAGTACTTC
>TRBV20-1|many|TRBD2|TRBJ2-4
CSAAQTSGGTPNIQYF
TGCAGTGCTGCACAAACTAGCGGGGGCACCCCCAACATTCAGTACTTC
>TRBV3-1|NA|NA|TRBJ2-2
CASSQEAGTSAGELFF
TGTGCCAGCAGCCAAGAAGCCGGTACAAGCGCGGGGGAGCTGTTTTTT